This T cell receptor beta chain was observed in a study of T-cell reconstitution after alpha-beta-depleted transplantation in children. Unique molecular identifiers were incorporated during preparation of the TCRbeta library. TCRdb processed the PCR reads anew with MiXCR; each CDR3 protein has one entry. The repertoire holds some 500,000 distinct CDR3 sequences, with 32% as singletons. This clonotype occurred once. The receptor was isolated from a human donor who donated a stem cell graft to a child with aplastic anemia. Sequencing used PBMCs from the stem cell graft donor, obtained from the stem cell graft.

DNA of the CDR3: TGTGCCAGCTCAGGGGGTGGCGGCCTGAGCGGCTACACCTTC. It translates to CASSGGGGLSGYTF. This chain uses TRBV18 with TRBJ1-2; D is perhaps TRBD1 (5 bases). Per germline, CDR1 KGHSH and CDR2 LQKENI. The CDR3 has 14 amino acids. V was trimmed by 5 bases and J by 8 bases, leaving 18 bases between them.